The entry that follows covers one T cell receptor (beta chain) sequence. Its specificity is unknown. This specimen comes from a study of blood T cells in healthy people across ages. The second PCR ran about 6 to 11 cycles with a sample-barcoded 5' primer and J-beta primers. One entry per CDR3 protein results from TCRdb running MiXCR on the 5' RACE reads. The repertoire holds 1.6 million or so distinct CDR3 sequences, with about 32% as singletons. Per individual sample, total RNA of at least 5.5 micrograms was extracted. J was trimmed by 2 bases and V by 6 bases; bases with no gene match: 6. The CDR3 contains 16 residues. Regarding the study as a whole: In long-lived donors, naive CD4+ cell counts and diversity exceeded those of aged donors. The percentage of naive T cells correlated strongly with TCR beta diversity.

The clonotype originates from a woman younger than 45 in good health. The chain links TRBV12-3 or TRBV12-4 to TRBJ2-1, with TRBD2 matching over 11 bases. The source material was blood. CDR3 region: CASRPGLAAPYNEQFF. The CDR3 DNA reads TGTGCCAGCAGGCCGGGACTAGCGGCCCCCTACAATGAGCAGTTCTTC.